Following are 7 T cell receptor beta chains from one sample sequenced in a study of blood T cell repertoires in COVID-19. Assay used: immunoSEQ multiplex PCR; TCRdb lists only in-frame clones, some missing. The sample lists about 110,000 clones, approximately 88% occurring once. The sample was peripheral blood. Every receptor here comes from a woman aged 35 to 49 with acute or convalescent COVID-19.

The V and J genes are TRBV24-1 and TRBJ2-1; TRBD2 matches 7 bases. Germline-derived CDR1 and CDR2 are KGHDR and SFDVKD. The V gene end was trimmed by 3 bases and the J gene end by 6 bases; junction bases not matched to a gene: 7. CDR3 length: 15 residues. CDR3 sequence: CATSDAGRGGNEQFF. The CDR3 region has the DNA TGTGCCACCAGTGATGCGGGTCGCGGGGGCAATGAGCAGTTCTTC.

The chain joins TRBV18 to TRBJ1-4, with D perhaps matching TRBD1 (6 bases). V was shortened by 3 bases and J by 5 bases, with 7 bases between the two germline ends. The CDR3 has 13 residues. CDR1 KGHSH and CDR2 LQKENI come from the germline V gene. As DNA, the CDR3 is TGTGCCAGCTCACCCCAGGGGAATGAAAAACTGTTTTTT. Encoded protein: CASSPQGNEKLFF. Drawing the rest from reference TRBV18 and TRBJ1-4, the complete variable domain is NAGVMQNPRHLVRRRGQEARLRCSPMKGHSHVYWYRQLPEEGLKFMVYLQKENIIDESGMPKERFSAEFPKEGPSILRIQQVVRGDSAAYFCASSPQGNEKLFFGSGTQLSVL.

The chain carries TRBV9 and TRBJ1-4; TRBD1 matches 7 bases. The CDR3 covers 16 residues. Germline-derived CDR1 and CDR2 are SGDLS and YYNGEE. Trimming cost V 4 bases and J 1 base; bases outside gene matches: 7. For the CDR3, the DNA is TGTGCCAGCAGCCCTCAGTACAGGGGAACTAATGAAAAACTGTTTTTT. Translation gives CASSPQYRGTNEKLFF.

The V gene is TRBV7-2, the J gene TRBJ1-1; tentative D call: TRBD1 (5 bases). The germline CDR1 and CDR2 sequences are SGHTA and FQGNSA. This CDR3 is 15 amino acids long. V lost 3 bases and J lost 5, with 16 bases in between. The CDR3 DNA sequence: TGTGCCAGCAGCTTTAAAGCAGGGATAGGGACTGAAGCTTTCTTT. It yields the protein CASSFKAGIGTEAFF. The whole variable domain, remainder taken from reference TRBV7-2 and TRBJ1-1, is GAGVSQSPSNKVTEKGKDVELRCDPISGHTALYWYRQSLGQGLEFLIYFQGNSAPDKSGLPSDRFSAERTGGSVSTLTIQRTQQEDSAVYLCASSFKAGIGTEAFFGQGTRLTVV.

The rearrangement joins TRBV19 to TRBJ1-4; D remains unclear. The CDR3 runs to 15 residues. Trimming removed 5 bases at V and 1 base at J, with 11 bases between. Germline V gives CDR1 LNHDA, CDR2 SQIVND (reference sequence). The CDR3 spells CASSVPRLTNEKLFF. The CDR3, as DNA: TGTGCCAGTAGTGTACCCAGGCTAACTAATGAAAAACTGTTTTTT.

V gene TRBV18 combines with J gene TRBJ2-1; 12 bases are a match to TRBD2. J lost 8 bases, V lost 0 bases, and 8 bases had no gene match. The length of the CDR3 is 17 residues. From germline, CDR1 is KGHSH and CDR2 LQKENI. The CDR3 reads CASSPPGTLAGGDEQFF. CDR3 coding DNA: TGTGCCAGCTCACCACCAGGAACGCTAGCGGGGGGGGATGAGCAGTTCTTC.

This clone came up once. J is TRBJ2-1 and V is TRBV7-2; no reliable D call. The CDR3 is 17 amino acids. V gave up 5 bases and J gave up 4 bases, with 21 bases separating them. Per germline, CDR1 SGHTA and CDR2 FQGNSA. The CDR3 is CASSLGRGAARYNEQFF. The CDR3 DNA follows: TGTGCCAGCAGCCTAGGGCGTGGCGCGGCCAGATACAATGAGCAGTTCTTC.